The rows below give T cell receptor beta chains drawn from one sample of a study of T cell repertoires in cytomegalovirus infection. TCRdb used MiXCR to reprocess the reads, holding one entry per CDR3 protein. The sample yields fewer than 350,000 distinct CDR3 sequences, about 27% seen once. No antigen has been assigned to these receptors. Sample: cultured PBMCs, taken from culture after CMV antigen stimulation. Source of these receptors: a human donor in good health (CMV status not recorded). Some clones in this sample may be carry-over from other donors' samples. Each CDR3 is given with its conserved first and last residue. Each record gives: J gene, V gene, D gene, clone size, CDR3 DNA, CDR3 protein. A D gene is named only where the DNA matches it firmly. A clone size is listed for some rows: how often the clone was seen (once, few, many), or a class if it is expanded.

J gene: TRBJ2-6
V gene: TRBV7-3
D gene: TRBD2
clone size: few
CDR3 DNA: TGTGCCAGCAGCTACGGACCGACGGGAGGGGGGGCCAACGTCCTGACTTTC
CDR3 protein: CASSYGPTGGGANVLTF

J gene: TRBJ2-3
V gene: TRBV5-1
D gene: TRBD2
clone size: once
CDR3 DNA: TGCGCCAGCAGCTCCTCCTTAAAGGCGGGAGGGCAAGATACGCAGTATTTT
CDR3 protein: CASSSSLKAGGQDTQYF

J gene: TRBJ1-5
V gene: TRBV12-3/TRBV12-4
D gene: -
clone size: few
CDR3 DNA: TGTGCCAGCTTGCGGGGGAATAGCAATCAGCCCCAGCATTTT
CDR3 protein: CASLRGNSNQPQHF

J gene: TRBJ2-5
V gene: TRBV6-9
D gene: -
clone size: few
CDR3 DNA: TGTGCCAGCACCGAAAGTGAGACCCAGTACTTC
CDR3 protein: CASTESETQYF

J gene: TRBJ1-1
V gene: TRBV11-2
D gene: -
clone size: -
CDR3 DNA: TGTGCCAGCAGCTTAGGACAGCGCGCGACTGAAGCTTTCTTT
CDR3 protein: CASSLGQRATEAFF

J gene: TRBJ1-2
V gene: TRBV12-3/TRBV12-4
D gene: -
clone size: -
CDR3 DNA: TGTGCCAGCAGTACATTTAGGCCCAACTATGGCTACACCTTC
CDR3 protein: CASSTFRPNYGYTF

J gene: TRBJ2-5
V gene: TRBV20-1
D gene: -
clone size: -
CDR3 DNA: TGCAGTGCTAGCCAACAAGGCCGTCTAACGGTGACCCAGTACTTC
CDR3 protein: CSASQQGRLTVTQYF

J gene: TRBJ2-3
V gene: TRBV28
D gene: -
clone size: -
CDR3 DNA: TGTGCCAGCAAGAGGTTCACAGATACGCTGTATTTT
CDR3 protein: CASKRFTDTLYF

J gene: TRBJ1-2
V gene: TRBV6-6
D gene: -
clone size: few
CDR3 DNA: TGTGCCAGCCGGGACGGTGAGGGGTACACCTTC
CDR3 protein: CASRDGEGYTF

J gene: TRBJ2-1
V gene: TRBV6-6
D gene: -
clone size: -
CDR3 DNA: TGTGCCAGCCTTCGGGACATACTATACAATGAGCAGTTCTTC
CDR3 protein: CASLRDILYNEQFF

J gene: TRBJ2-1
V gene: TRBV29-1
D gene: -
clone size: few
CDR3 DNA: TGCAGCGTTGAAGATTGGAAAAGCAATGAGCAGTTCTTC
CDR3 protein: CSVEDWKSNEQFF

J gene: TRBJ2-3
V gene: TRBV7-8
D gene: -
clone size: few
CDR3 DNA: TGTGCCAGCAGCTTAGACCAAGATACGCAGTATTTT
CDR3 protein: CASSLDQDTQYF

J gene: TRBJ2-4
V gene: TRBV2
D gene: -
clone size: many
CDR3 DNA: TGTGCCAGCAGTGAAGCCCGGAGGAACATTCAGTACTTC
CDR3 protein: CASSEARRNIQYF

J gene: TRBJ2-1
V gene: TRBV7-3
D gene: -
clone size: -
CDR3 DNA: TGTGCCAGCAGCTTAATTGCAGCCTGGAATGAGCAGTTCTTC
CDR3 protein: CASSLIAAWNEQFF

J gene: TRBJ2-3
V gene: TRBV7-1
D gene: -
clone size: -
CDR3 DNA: TGTGCCAGCAGCCGATCTGGATTT
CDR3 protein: CASSRSGF

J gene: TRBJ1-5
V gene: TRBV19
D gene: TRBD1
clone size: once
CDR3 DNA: TGTGCCAGTAGACCATACGGGACAGGGGGCTCTCAGCCCCAGCATTTT
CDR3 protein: CASRPYGTGGSQPQHF

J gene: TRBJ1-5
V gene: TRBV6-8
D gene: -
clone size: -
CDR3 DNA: TGTGCCAGCAGTTACAGGGTCGGGCGGCAGCCCCAGCATTTT
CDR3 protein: CASSYRVGRQPQHF

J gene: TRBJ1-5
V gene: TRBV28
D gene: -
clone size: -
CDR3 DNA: TGTGCCAGCAGTTTATGGGGGGGTCAGCCCCAGCATTTT
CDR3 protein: CASSLWGGQPQHF

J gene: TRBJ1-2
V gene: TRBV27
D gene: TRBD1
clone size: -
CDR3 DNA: TGTGCCAGCAGAGGGACAGGGAACTCTCAATATGGCTACACCTTC
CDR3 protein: CASRGTGNSQYGYTF

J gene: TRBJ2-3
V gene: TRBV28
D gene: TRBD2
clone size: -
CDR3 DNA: TGTGCCAGCAGACTAGCGGGGGATAGCACAGATACGCAGTATTTT
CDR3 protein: CASRLAGDSTDTQYF

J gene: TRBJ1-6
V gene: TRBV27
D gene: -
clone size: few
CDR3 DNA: TGTGCCAGCAGTGGGTTCTTCACAGGGCAATATGGGCCTTCACCCCTCCACTTT
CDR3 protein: CASSGFFTGQYGPSPLHF

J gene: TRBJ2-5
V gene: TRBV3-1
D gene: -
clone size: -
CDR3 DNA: TGTGCCAGCAGCCCCCGAGGGGCCGAAGAGACCCAGTACTTC
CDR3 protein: CASSPRGAEETQYF

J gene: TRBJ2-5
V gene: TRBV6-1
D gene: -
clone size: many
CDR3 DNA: TGTGCCAGCAGTCGACGAGATGTGGGGGTGGGGACCCAGTACTTC
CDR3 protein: CASSRRDVGVGTQYF

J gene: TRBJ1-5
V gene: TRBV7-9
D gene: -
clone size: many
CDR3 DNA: TGTGCCAGCAGTTTTCAGGGTCAGCCCCAGCATTTT
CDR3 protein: CASSFQGQPQHF

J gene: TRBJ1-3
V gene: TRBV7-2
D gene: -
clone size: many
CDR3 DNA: TGTGCCAGCAGCTTAGGGGGATCTGGAAACACCATATATTTT
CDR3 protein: CASSLGGSGNTIYF

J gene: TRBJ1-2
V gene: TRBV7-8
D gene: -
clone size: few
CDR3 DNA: TGTGCCAGCAGCCTAATCAGGGACAAAACTTATTCCTATGGCTACACCTTC
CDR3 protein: CASSLIRDKTYSYGYTF

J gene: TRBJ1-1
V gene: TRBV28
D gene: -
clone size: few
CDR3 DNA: TGTGCCAGCACCCCCCATGGGGCGACCGCTGAAGCTTTCTTT
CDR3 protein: CASTPHGATAEAFF

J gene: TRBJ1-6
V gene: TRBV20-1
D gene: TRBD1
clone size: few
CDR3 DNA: TGCAGTGCTCTGACAGGGGGCAGTTTGAATGATAATTCACCCCTCCACTTT
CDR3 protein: CSALTGGSLNDNSPLHF

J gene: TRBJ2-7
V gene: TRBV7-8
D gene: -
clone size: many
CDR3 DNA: TGTGCCAGCAGCCGCAGCAGGGGATCCTACGAGCAGTACTTC
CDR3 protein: CASSRSRGSYEQYF

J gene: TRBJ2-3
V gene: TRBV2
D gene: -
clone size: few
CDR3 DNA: TGTGCCAGCAATAGGGACGCCGGGGATACGCAGTATTTT
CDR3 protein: CASNRDAGDTQYF

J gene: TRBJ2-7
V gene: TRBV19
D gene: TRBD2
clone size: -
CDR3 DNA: TGTGCCAGTAGCCCGGGACTAGCGGGAGCGGCCGAGCAGTACTTC
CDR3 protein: CASSPGLAGAAEQYF

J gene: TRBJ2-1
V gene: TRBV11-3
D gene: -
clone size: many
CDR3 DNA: TGTGCCAGCAGCTTAGTAGCCGGGACTCCCAATGAGCAGTTCTTC
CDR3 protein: CASSLVAGTPNEQFF

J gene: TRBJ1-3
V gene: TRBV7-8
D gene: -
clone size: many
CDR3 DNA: TGTGCCAGCAGCTTAGAAAGCTCTGGAAACACCATATATTTT
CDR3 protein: CASSLESSGNTIYF

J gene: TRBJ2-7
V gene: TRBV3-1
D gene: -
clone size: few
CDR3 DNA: TGTGCCAGCAGCCAAGATCGCTTGAATCGGTACTTC
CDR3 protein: CASSQDRLNRYF

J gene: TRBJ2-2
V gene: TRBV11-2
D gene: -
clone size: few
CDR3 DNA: TGTGCCAGCAGCTCCCTGCGGGGAAACACCGGGGAGCTGTTTTTT
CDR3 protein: CASSSLRGNTGELFF

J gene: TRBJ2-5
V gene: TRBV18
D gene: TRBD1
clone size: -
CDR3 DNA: TGTGCCAGCTCACCCCGACAGGGGACCCAAGAGACCCAGTACTTC
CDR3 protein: CASSPRQGTQETQYF

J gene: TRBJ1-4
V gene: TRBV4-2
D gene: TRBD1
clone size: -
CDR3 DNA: TGTGCCAGCAGCCAACTTAGCAGGGGGGATGAAAAACTGTTTTTT
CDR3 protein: CASSQLSRGDEKLFF

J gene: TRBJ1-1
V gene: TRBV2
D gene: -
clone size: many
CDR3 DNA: TGTGCCAGCAGGAACAGGGTGGGCACTGAAGCTTTCTTT
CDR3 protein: CASRNRVGTEAFF

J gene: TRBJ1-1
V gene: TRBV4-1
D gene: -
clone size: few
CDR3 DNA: TGCGCCAGCAGCCAAGGAGTGGGAGAGGGGACTGAAGCTTTCTTT
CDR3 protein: CASSQGVGEGTEAFF

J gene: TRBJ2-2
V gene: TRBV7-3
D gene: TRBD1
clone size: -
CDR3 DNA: TGTGCCAGCAGCTCGGACAGGGGATTTGGGAACACCGGGGAGCTGTTTTTT
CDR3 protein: CASSSDRGFGNTGELFF

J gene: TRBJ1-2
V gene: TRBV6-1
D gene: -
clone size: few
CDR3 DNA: TGTGCCAGCAGTTACCGGACCGGAGACGGCTACACCTTC
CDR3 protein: CASSYRTGDGYTF

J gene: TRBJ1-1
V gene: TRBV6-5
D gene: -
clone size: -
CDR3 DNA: TGTGCCAGCAGTTACTCGAGCATTTACACTGAAGCTTTCTTT
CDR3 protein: CASSYSSIYTEAFF

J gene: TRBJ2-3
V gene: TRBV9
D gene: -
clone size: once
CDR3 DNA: TGTGCCAGCACCTTTGGTAGGGTTGGAGATACGCAGTATTTT
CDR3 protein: CASTFGRVGDTQYF

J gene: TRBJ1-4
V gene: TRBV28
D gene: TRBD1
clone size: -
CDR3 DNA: TGTGCCAGCAGTTTCGGAGGGGACAGGGGAGAGGGCACTAATGAAAAACTGTTTTTT
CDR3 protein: CASSFGGDRGEGTNEKLFF

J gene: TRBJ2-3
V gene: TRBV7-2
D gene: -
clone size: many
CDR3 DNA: TGTGCCAGCAGCTTAGAGAGGGCCAAAGATACGCAGTATTTT
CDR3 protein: CASSLERAKDTQYF

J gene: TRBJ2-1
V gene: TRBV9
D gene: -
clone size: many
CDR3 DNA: TGTGCCAGCAGCTTTAGTCGGACAGAAAAATACAATGAGCAGTTCTTC
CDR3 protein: CASSFSRTEKYNEQFF

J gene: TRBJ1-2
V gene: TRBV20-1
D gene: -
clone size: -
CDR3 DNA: TGCAGTGCTAGATTGGGTATGGACTATGGCTACACCTTC
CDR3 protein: CSARLGMDYGYTF

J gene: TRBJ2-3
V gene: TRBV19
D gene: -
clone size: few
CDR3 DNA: TGTGCCAGTAGTCCCTTGACCGGGAACACAGATACGCAGTATTTT
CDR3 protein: CASSPLTGNTDTQYF

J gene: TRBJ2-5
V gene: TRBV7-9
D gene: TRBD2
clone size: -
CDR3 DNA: TGTGCCAGCAGCTTAACGGGGGGGCTGGAGACCCAGTACTTC
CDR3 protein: CASSLTGGLETQYF

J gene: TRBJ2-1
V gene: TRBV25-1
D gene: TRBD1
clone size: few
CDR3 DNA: TGTGCCAGCAGTGTCCCCAAGGGACAGGGACACAATGAGCAGTTCTTC
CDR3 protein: CASSVPKGQGHNEQFF

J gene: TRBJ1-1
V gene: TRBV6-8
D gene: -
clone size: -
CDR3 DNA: TGTGCCAGCAGTTCGGGGCTGTACACTGAAGCTTTCTTT
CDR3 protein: CASSSGLYTEAFF

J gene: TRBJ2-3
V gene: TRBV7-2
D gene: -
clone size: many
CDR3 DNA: TGTGCCAGCAGCTTCTACAGACTAGAATCGGCTACGCAGTATTTT
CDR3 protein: CASSFYRLESATQYF

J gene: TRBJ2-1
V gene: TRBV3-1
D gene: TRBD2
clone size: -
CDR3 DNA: TGTGCCAGCAGCCAAGATAGGTCGAGCCTAGCGGGATGGAGCTCCTACAATGAGCAGTTCTTC
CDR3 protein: CASSQDRSSLAGWSSYNEQFF

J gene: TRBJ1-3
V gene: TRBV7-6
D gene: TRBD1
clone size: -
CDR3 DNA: TGTGCCAGCAGCCGGGACAGCTCTGGAAACACCATATATTTT
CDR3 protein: CASSRDSSGNTIYF